A single T cell receptor beta chain is shown here with its context. What this receptor recognizes is not known. From cysteine to phenylalanine, the CDR3 is 14 amino acids long. The DNA is not on file. Reading the germline V gene (reference sequence) gives CDR1 SGHNT and CDR2 YYREEE. This sample stems from a study of CXCR3-negative and CXCR3-positive naive CD8 T cells (dated by TCRdb to between 2018 and 2021). Turning to the overall study: Some 150 million TRB reads were obtained in total, roughly 1.5 +/- 0.3 million reads per library. The diversity and physicochemical repertoire analyses included 11 donors pooled from two independent experiments. Naive subsets from a handful of donors and memory cells from 3 donors were included in the TRBV-TRBJ cluster analysis. Points the paper makes about the study in general: CXCR3 expression partially decreased after cryopreservation, so most assays used freshly isolated PBMCs. Compared with CXCR3-negative naive cells, CXCR3-positive naive cells had TRB CDR3s with higher hydrophobicity (lower Kidera factor 4), lower energy, and higher strength and volume indices. Because surface CD5, which is linked to self-reactivity in mice, was comparable between the naive subsets, TCR interaction strength was also inferred from the physicochemical properties of TRB CDR3s. Comparably high repertoire diversity was found in both naive subsets, whereas much lower repertoire diversity was found in memory CD8+ T cells. Within the same donor, TRBV-TRBJ usage looked similar between naive CXCR3-negative and CXCR3-positive cells, but memory cells had distinct patterns.

Instrument used: NextSeq 550. The Human TCR Profiling Kit (MiLaboratory) was used to make UMI-labeled 5' RACE TRB cDNA libraries. The full amount of extracted RNA was used for cDNA synthesis, and the full amount of resulting cDNA was used for PCR amplification. The libraries were made side by side, with each library going through the same number of PCR cycles. Concerning the study's data processing: MIGEC and MiXCR extracted about 50,000 +/- 10,000 unique UMI-labeled TRB cDNA molecules per library, requiring at least two reads per UMI. On average, approximately 40,000 +/- 10,000 functional in-frame TRB CDR3 nucleotide clonotypes lacking stop codons were found per library. Diversity metrics, including normalized Shannon-Wiener and Chao1, were computed in VDJtools after downsampling to 5000 UMI-labeled TRB molecules per sample. Clonotype-size-weighted physicochemical properties of the central five CDR3 residues (interaction energy, strength, volume and Kidera factor 4) were computed in VDJtools. Based on TCRdb reprocessing of the reads, there is one entry per CDR3 protein sequence, and DNA is missing. TCRdb, rather than the study authors, made the V and J calls. The sample table holds 65,000 to 95,000 distinct CDR3 sequences. The ten largest make up around 1.6% of the sample.

For each CD8+ T cell subset, flow sorting was done in triplicate, and 250,000 to 300,000 cells per subset went directly into RLT lysis buffer. To keep memory contaminants out, a stringent definition of naive CD8+ T cells was applied: CD45RO-CCR7+CD27+CD95-. Peripheral blood mononuclear cells were isolated from buffy coats by standard density gradient centrifugation. Naive CXCR3-negative and CXCR3-positive CD8+ T cells were flow-sorted on a FACSAria III. Total RNA was extracted from sorted cells with an RNeasy Mini Kit. The receptor was isolated from a human donor in good health. Some clones in this sample may be carry-over from other donors' samples. The sample was naive CXCR3- CD8+ T cells from blood. In light of the paper, this sample's cell subset or site label describes: CD45RO-CCR7+CD27+CD95- naive CD8+ T cells lacking CXCR3 (TNR3-). The rearrangement joined TRBV5-4 to TRBJ2-5. The CDR3 region reads CASSLPGRQETQYF.